A selection of T cell receptor beta chains follows, all from one sample in a study of cytomegalovirus exposure and HLA in healthy donors. Assay: immunoSEQ multiplex PCR; the TCRdb copy retains only in-frame clones and omits some. The repertoire holds approximately 150,000 clones, with around 80% as singletons. Material for sequencing was PBMCs. These receptors were taken from a man in his forties or fifties in good health and CMV-seronegative. CDR3s include the opening cysteine and the closing phenylalanine or tryptophan. The D gene is left open where the match is weak. Size tells how often a clone was seen (once, few, many) or the class of an expanded clone, and some rows leave it out.

clone_size,j_call,d_call,v_call,cdr3_nt,cdr3_aa
once,TRBJ2-7,NA,TRBV28,TGTGCCAGCAGGCACAGGGATTCCTACGAGCAGTACTTC,CASRHRDSYEQYF
once,TRBJ2-3,NA,TRBV11-2,TGTGCCAGCAGCTTAGGTCCTGTAGATACGCAGTATTTT,CASSLGPVDTQYF
NA,TRBJ2-7,TRBD2,TRBV19,TGTGCCAGTAGTTCAGCGGGAGGGGGCTACGAGCAGTACTTC,CASSSAGGGYEQYF
NA,TRBJ2-7,NA,TRBV5-6,TGTGCCAGCAGCCTGCCAGGCGCCCTCTCCTACGAGCAGTACTTC,CASSLPGALSYEQYF
NA,TRBJ1-1,TRBD1,TRBV5-1,TGCGCCAGCAGCTTGGGACAGGGGACCGGAGCTTTCTTT,CASSLGQGTGAFF
NA,TRBJ2-2,NA,TRBV11-2,TGTGCCAGCAGCTCCCCACCCAAGCGGCACACCGGGGAGCTGTTTTTT,CASSSPPKRHTGELFF
NA,TRBJ2-3,NA,TRBV15,TGTGCCACCAGCAAGCAGGCGGGACGCACAGATACGCAGTATTTT,CATSKQAGRTDTQYF
once,TRBJ2-6,NA,TRBV28,TGTGCCAGCAGTCCTAACAGGGCTGGGGCCAACGTCCTGACTTTC,CASSPNRAGANVLTF
NA,TRBJ2-1,NA,TRBV4-1,TGCGCCAGCAGCCAAGAGGGGGGGGCTACAATACGTGAGCAGTTCTTC,CASSQEGGATIREQFF
NA,TRBJ2-7,NA,TRBV6-5,TGTGCCAGCAGCCTGGATTCAGGGGACTCCTACGAGCAGTACTTC,CASSLDSGDSYEQYF
NA,TRBJ1-6,TRBD1,TRBV6-1,TGTGCCAGCAGTTCGGGACAGCCGAGGGCACCCCTCCACTTT,CASSSGQPRAPLHF
NA,TRBJ2-1,TRBD2,TRBV7-2,TGTGCCAGCAGCTCCCCACTCGGACTAGCGGGAGTACCCTACAATGAGCAGTTCTTC,CASSSPLGLAGVPYNEQFF
NA,TRBJ1-2,NA,TRBV30,TGTGCCTGGAGTATGGGCGGAGGTCTTTATGGCTACACCTTC,CAWSMGGGLYGYTF
NA,TRBJ2-7,TRBD2,TRBV14,TGTGCCAGCAGCCAATCCCTAGCGGGAGACAACGAGCAGTACTTC,CASSQSLAGDNEQYF
NA,TRBJ2-3,TRBD1,TRBV27,TGTGCCAGCCGGGCCTCACAGGGGGACTGGAGGACAGCTACGCAGTATTTT,CASRASQGDWRTATQYF
NA,TRBJ1-1,NA,TRBV5-6,TGTGCCAGCAGCTTGTGGCTGCTCATGAACACTGAAGCTTTCTTT,CASSLWLLMNTEAFF
NA,TRBJ2-3,TRBD2,TRBV9,TGTGCCAGCAGCGTAACTAGCGGGAGTTCGGGGACAGATACGCAGTATTTT,CASSVTSGSSGTDTQYF
few,TRBJ2-1,TRBD2,TRBV28,TGTGCCAGCAGTAGGCTAGCGGGAGGAGAGCAGTTCTTC,CASSRLAGGEQFF
NA,TRBJ1-1,NA,TRBV28,TGTGCCAGCAGTCCCACTGGGGGGACGAACACTGAAGCTTTCTTT,CASSPTGGTNTEAFF
NA,TRBJ2-7,NA,TRBV4-2,TGTGCCAGCAGCCAAGCCCAGGGGTACGAGCAGTACTTC,CASSQAQGYEQYF
NA,TRBJ2-7,NA,TRBV28,TGTGCCAGCAGTTTTGGAGAACTCCTCGGCGAGCAGTACTTC,CASSFGELLGEQYF
NA,TRBJ2-7,TRBD1,TRBV6-5,TGTGCCAGCATGACGGGGACAGGGGCTGGCGAGCAGTACTTC,CASMTGTGAGEQYF
NA,TRBJ2-1,NA,TRBV27,TGTGTCAGCAGCCTTAGCGCAGCCTCCTACAATGAGCAGTTCTTC,CVSSLSAASYNEQFF
NA,TRBJ2-7,TRBD2,TRBV19,TGTGCCAGTTCAACGTCCAGCGGGAGTCAGGAGCAGTACTTC,CASSTSSGSQEQYF
once,TRBJ1-1,NA,TRBV29-1,TGCAGCGTTGGTACTAGGAGGAACACTGAAGCTTTCTTT,CSVGTRRNTEAFF
NA,TRBJ1-1,TRBD1,TRBV5-1,TGCGCCAGCAGTCAAGACAGGGGAGGAGGTACTGAAGCTTTCTTT,CASSQDRGGGTEAFF
NA,TRBJ2-5,NA,TRBV5-1,TGCGCCAGCAGTTCTTTGGGGCCCCAAGAGACCCAGTACTTC,CASSSLGPQETQYF
NA,TRBJ2-2,TRBD2,TRBV7-9,TGTGCCAGCAGCTTGTTAGCGGGAGGGACCGGGGAGCTGTTTTTT,CASSLLAGGTGELFF
NA,TRBJ1-5,NA,TRBV27,TGTGCCAGCAGTTTATCGGCCGAGGGGGACCAGCCCCAGCATTTT,CASSLSAEGDQPQHF
NA,TRBJ2-4,NA,TRBV5-3,TGTGCCAGAAGCTTAGACCGGGGCGAACTAGCCAAAAACAGTCAGTACTTC,CARSLDRGELAKNSQYF
NA,TRBJ2-3,TRBD1,TRBV5-1,TGCGCCAGCAGCTTGGGGGGGACAGGGGGGTCAGATACGCAGTATTTT,CASSLGGTGGSDTQYF
few,TRBJ2-7,NA,TRBV7-9,TGTGCCAGCAGCTTAGCAGGACTTTTCAACGAGCAGTACTTC,CASSLAGLFNEQYF
NA,TRBJ1-1,TRBD1,TRBV28,TGTGCCAGCAGATCCGGGACAGTTCTTTGGGCTTTCTTT,CASRSGTVLWAFF
NA,TRBJ2-1,TRBD2,TRBV18,TGTGCCAGCTCACCTCCTTGGCGACTAGCGGCTAGCTCCTACAATGAGCAGTTCTTC,CASSPPWRLAASSYNEQFF
NA,TRBJ2-2,NA,TRBV13,TGTGCCAGCAGCTCCACTAGCCGTGTATCCACCGGGGAGCTGTTTTTT,CASSSTSRVSTGELFF
few,TRBJ2-4,NA,TRBV6-6,TGTGCCAGCAGTTCGGGAAACAGTCAGTACTTC,CASSSGNSQYF
few,TRBJ2-1,TRBD1,TRBV4-3,TGCGCCAGCAGCGCCGACAGGGAATTTAACAATGAGCAGTTCTTC,CASSADREFNNEQFF
NA,TRBJ2-5,NA,TRBV7-2,TGTGCCAGCAGCTTAGTTGGTAGCATTGAGACCCAGTACTTC,CASSLVGSIETQYF